One sample yielded the 14 T cell receptor beta chains listed below, sequenced in a study of blood T cell repertoires in COVID-19. Clones were sequenced by immunoSEQ multiplex PCR, and TCRdb holds only the in-frame ones, with some missing. Of under 150,000 clones listed, 85% to 90% are singletons. Material for sequencing was peripheral blood. The receptor set was obtained from a woman in her 50s with acute or convalescent COVID-19.

For the CDR3, the DNA is TGTGCCAGCAGCTTATATTCGACAGGCTACACCTTC. Amino acids: CASSLYSTGYTF. The rearrangement uses TRBV11-2 and TRBJ1-2; D is unclear. The CDR3 contains 12 residues. Germline lookup yields CDR1 SGHAT and CDR2 FQNNGV. Trimming removed 2 bases at V and 8 bases at J, with 9 bases between.

This chain joins TRBV5-1 and TRBJ2-3; 9 bases fit TRBD2. With 4 bases clipped from V and 2 bases from J, the junction kept 5 bases outside the gene matches. CDR1 and CDR2 (germline): SGHRS, YFSETQ. The CDR3 is made up of 15 amino acids. CDR3 DNA sequence: TGCGCCAGCAGCCCTCAGCGGGGGGCCACAGATACGCAGTATTTT. This sequence encodes CASSPQRGATDTQYF.

DNA for the CDR3: TGTGCCAGCAGCTCCTCAGGGTCCCAGCATTTT. Amino acids: CASSSSGSQHF. The chain combines TRBV7-2 with TRBJ1-5, with a possible D match to TRBD1 (5 bases). The V and J ends lost 4 bases and 11 bases respectively, with 9 bases between them. The CDR3 is made up of 11 amino acids. Per germline, CDR1 SGHTA and CDR2 FQGNSA. The full variable domain, completed using reference TRBV7-2 and TRBJ1-5, is GAGVSQSPSNKVTEKGKDVELRCDPISGHTALYWYRQSLGQGLEFLIYFQGNSAPDKSGLPSDRFSAERTGGSVSTLTIQRTQQEDSAVYLCASSSSGSQHFGDGTRLSIL.

The chain combines TRBV7-3 with TRBJ2-6; TRBD1 matches 7 bases. The V segment lost 11 bases and the J segment 2 bases; nucleotides outside the gene matches: 12. Germline loops: CDR1 SGHTA, CDR2 FQGTGA. The CDR3 contains 16 residues. CDR3: CAVQWTGLAGANVLTF. CDR3 bases: TGTGCCGTACAGTGGACAGGCCTAGCTGGGGCCAACGTCCTGACTTTC.

The chain joins TRBV6-5 to TRBJ1-1, with TRBD1 matching over 9 bases. This CDR3 region has 13 residues. V gave up 8 bases and J gave up 3 bases; unmatched junction bases: 4. Germline CDR1 MNHEY, CDR2 SVGAGI. The CDR3 region has the DNA TGTGCCAGCGGGGACAGGGCTGACACTGAAGCTTTCTTT. Translating it yields CASGDRADTEAFF.

The CDR3 sequence: CASSYTGASNQPQHF. CDR3 nucleotide sequence: TGTGCCAGCAGTTACACAGGAGCCAGCAATCAGCCCCAGCATTTT. This sequence joins TRBV7-2 and TRBJ1-5; a possible D gene is TRBD1 (5 bases). The CDR3 runs to 15 residues. Trimming took off 6 bases at V and 1 base at J, with 13 bases between the two ends. Germline CDR1 SGHTA, CDR2 FQGNSA.

The V and J genes are TRBV7-3 and TRBJ2-6; the D gene is possibly TRBD1 (6 bases). V was clipped by 5 bases and J by 0 bases, with 8 bases between them. The CDR3 covers 15 residues. The germline V gene encodes CDR1 SGHTA and CDR2 FQGTGA. The CDR3 bases are TGTGCCAGCAGCCCCAGGGGCTCTGGGGCCAACGTCCTGACTTTC. Residues: CASSPRGSGANVLTF.

The V call is TRBV19, the J call TRBJ1-5; D possibly corresponds to TRBD1 (5 bases). V lost 7 bases and J 5 bases, leaving 27 bases between the germline ends. Germline V CDR1 and CDR2: LNHDA, SQIVND (reference sequence). The CDR3 has 18 residues. CDR3 sequence reads: CASISKRLPDRGDQPQHF. As DNA, the CDR3 is TGTGCCAGTATTTCCAAGAGATTGCCCGACCGGGGGGATCAGCCCCAGCATTTT.

This chain uses TRBV7-2 with TRBJ2-7; 11 positions agree with TRBD2. From germline, CDR1 is SGHTA and CDR2 FQGNSA. Trimming took 5 bases from V and 6 from J; bases not matched to a gene: 15. The CDR3 is made up of 17 amino acids. In DNA, the CDR3 is TGTGCCAGCAGCCTAAAAATACTAGCGGGAGCCCCCTCCGAGCAGTACTTC. This sequence encodes CASSLKILAGAPSEQYF.

The chain uses TRBV5-6 and TRBJ2-1; TRBD1 is a possible D gene (5 bases). Germline-derived CDR1 and CDR2 are SGHDT and YYEEEE. Trimming removed 2 bases at V and 6 bases at J, with 12 bases between. CDR3 size: 14 residues. The CDR3 is CASSFLQDTNEQFF. The CDR3 DNA sequence: TGTGCCAGCAGCTTCTTGCAGGACACCAATGAGCAGTTCTTC.

This clone appeared a single time. This rearrangement joins TRBV12-3 or TRBV12-4 to TRBJ1-1, with no clear D. CDR3 length: 11 amino acids. Trimming removed 10 bases from V and 7 bases from J, with 13 bases in between. The CDR3 DNA reads as TGTGCCAATTATTTAGGAGGTGAAGCTTTCTTT. This encodes CANYLGGEAFF.

The genes are TRBV19 and TRBJ2-1; TRBD2 aligns across 13 bases. Trimming took 6 bases from V and 7 from J; bases not matched to a gene: 3. The CDR3 loop spans 14 amino acids. From germline, CDR1 is LNHDA and CDR2 SQIVND (reference sequence). The CDR3 DNA reads TGTGCCAGTAGGACTAGCGGGGGGTGGAATGAGCAGTTCTTC. Its protein is CASRTSGGWNEQFF. The full variable domain, with the rest looked up from reference TRBV19 and TRBJ2-1, is DGGITQSPKYLFRKEGQNVTLSCEQNLNHDAMYWYRQDPGQGLRLIYYSQIVNDFQKGDIAEGYSVSREKKESFPLTVTSAQKNPTAFYLCASRTSGGWNEQFFGPGTRLTVL.

This rearrangement joins TRBV5-4 to TRBJ1-1; D might be TRBD1 (6 bases). The CDR3 is 14 residues long. V was trimmed by 1 base and J by 10 bases, leaving 17 bases between them. Germline V gene sequence: CDR1 SGHNT, CDR2 YYREEE (reference sequence). CDR3 in DNA: TGTGCCAGCAGCTTGATGGGGGCGGGTGAGGGAGCTTTCTTT. It codes for CASSLMGAGEGAFF.

The chain has TRBV11-2 and TRBJ1-3; 7 bases align to TRBD1. The CDR3 has 14 residues. Germline CDR1 is SGHAT and CDR2 is FQNNGV. Trimming cost V 3 bases and J 4 bases; bases outside gene matches: 3. The CDR3 spells CASSLGTVGNTIYF. CDR3 coding DNA: TGTGCCAGCAGCTTGGGGACAGTCGGAAACACCATATATTTT.